These 3 T cell receptor beta chains originate from one sample sequenced in a study of early T cells in non-severe SARS-CoV-2 infection. TCRdb processed the 5' RACE reads anew with MiXCR; each CDR3 protein has one entry. The sample contains 35,000 to 45,000 distinct CDR3 sequences, around 6.1% of which appear only once. Sequenced material: whole blood, taken at baseline. These receptors all come from an adult who was a healthcare worker with PCR-confirmed SARS-CoV-2 infection or an uninfected control (not recorded which).

This clonotype was observed many times. The rearrangement links TRBV27 to TRBJ2-5; D might be TRBD1 (6 bases). The CDR3 runs to 14 residues. V lost 6 bases and J lost 7, with 18 bases in between. Germline values: CDR1 MNHEY, CDR2 SMNVEV (reference sequence). This CDR3 is CASRLTGSRSTQYF. CDR3 DNA sequence: TGTGCCAGCAGATTAACAGGGTCTAGATCGACCCAGTACTTC.

This chain links TRBV9 with TRBJ1-4; a possible D gene is TRBD1 (6 bases). There are 14 residues in the CDR3. Germline V gene data show CDR1 as SGDLS and CDR2 as YYNGEE. The V end lost 4 bases, the J end lost 4 bases, and 11 bases lay between the germline ends. The CDR3 bases are TGTGCCAGCAGCACGTCAGGGGTTAATGAAAAACTGTTTTTT. Translation gives CASSTSGVNEKLFF.

This clonotype has more than one count but fewer than ten. The chain has TRBV3-1 and TRBJ1-2; perhaps TRBD1 as D (5 bases). The V gene lost 2 bases and the J gene lost 7 bases, with 11 bases spanning the gap. This CDR3 is built from 13 residues. Germline loops: CDR1 LGHDT, CDR2 YNNKEL (reference sequence). The CDR3 sequence is CASSQNQGGGYTF. The CDR3, as DNA: TGTGCCAGCAGCCAAAACCAGGGTGGTGGCTACACCTTC.